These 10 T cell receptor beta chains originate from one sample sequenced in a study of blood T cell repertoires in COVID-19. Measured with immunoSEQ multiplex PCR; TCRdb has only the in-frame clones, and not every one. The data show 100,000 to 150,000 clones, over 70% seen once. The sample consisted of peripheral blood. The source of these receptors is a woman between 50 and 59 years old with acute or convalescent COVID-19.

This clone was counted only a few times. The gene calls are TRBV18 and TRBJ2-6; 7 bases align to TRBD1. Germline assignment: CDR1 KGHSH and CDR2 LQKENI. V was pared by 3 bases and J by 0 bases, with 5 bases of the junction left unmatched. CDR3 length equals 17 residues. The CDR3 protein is CASSPGQAFSGANVLTF. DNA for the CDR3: TGTGCCAGCTCACCCGGACAGGCCTTCTCTGGGGCCAACGTCCTGACTTTC.

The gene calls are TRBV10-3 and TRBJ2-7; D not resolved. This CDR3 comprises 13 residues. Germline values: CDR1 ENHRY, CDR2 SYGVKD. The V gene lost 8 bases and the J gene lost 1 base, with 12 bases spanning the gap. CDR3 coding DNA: TGTGCCATCGGTACTCTCGAGTCCTACGAGCAGTACTTC. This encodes CAIGTLESYEQYF.

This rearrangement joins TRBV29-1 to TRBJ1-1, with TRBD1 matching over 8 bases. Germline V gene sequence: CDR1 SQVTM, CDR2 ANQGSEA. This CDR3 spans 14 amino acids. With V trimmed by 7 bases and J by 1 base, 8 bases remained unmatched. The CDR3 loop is CSAMKGTGNTEAFF. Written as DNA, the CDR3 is TGCAGCGCCATGAAGGGGACAGGGAACACTGAAGCTTTCTTT.

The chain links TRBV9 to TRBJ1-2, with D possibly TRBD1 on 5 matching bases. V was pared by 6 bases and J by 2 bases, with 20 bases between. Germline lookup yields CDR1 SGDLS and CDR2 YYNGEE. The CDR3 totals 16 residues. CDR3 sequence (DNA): TGTGCCAGCACCCTCACCCCCGGGGGGACGAACTATGGCTACACCTTC. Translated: CASTLTPGGTNYGYTF.

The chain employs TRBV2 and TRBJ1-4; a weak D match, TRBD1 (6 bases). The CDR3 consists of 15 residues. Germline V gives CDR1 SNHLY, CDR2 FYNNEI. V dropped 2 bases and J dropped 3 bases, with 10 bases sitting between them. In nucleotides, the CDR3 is TGTGCCAGCAGTGAAAGTGGGGGCCCTAATGAAAAACTGTTTTTT. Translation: CASSESGGPNEKLFF.

The CDR3 bases are TGCGCCAGCAGCCCAGAAAGAAGGGGCTCTGGAAACACCATATATTTT. Encoded protein: CASSPERRGSGNTIYF. This sequence joins TRBV4-1 and TRBJ1-3; perhaps TRBD1 as D (5 bases). CDR1 and CDR2 (germline): MGHRA, YSYEKL. The ends were cut back, 4 bases at V and 0 bases at J, with 13 bases in the middle. The CDR3 runs 16 residues.

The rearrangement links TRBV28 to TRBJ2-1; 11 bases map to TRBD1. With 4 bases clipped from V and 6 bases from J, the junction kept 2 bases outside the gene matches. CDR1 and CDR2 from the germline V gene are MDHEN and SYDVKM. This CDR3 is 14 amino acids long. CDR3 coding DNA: TGTGCCAGCAGTTGGGGGACAGGGGGCAATGAGCAGTTCTTC. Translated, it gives CASSWGTGGNEQFF.

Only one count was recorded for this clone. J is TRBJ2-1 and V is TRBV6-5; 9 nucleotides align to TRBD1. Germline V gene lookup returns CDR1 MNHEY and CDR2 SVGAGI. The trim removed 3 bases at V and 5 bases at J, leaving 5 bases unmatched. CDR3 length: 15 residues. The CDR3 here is CASSYSWTGDNEQFF. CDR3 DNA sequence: TGTGCCAGCAGTTATTCTTGGACAGGGGACAATGAGCAGTTCTTC.

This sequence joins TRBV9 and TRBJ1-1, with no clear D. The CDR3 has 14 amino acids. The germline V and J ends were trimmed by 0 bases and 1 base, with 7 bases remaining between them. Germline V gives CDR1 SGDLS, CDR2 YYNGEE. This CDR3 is CASSVGEWNTEAFF. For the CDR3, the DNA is TGTGCCAGCAGCGTAGGGGAGTGGAACACTGAAGCTTTCTTT.

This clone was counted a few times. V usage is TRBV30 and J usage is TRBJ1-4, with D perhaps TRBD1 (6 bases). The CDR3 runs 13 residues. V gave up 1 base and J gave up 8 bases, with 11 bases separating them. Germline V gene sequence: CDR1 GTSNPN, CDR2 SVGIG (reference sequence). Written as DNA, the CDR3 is TGTGCCTGGAGTGGGACAGTCCGGGAAAAACTGTTTTTT. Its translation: CAWSGTVREKLFF.